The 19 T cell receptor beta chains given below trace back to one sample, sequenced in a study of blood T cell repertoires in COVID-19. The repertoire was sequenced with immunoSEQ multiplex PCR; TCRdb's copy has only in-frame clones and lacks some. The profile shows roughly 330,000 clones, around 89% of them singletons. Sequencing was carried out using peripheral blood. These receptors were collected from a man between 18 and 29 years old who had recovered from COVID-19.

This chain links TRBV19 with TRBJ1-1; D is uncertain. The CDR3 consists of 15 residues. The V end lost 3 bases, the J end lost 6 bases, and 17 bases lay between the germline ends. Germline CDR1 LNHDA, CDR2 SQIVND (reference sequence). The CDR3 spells CASSIEMGLGAEAFF. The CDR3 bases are TGTGCCAGTAGTATTGAGATGGGCCTCGGGGCTGAAGCTTTCTTT.

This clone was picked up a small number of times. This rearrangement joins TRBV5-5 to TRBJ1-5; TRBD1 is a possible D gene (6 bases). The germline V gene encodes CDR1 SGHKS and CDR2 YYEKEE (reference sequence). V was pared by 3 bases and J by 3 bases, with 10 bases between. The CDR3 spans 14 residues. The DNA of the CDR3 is TGTGCCAGCAGCTCCGGGACATTCAATCAGCCCCAGCATTTT. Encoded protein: CASSSGTFNQPQHF.

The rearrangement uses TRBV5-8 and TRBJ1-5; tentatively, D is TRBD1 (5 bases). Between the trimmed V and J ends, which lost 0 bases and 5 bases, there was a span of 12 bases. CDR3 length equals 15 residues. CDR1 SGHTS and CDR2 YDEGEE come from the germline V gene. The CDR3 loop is CASSLGAGPYQPQHF. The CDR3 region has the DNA TGTGCCAGCAGCTTGGGTGCAGGGCCCTATCAGCCCCAGCATTTT.

CDR3 sequence: CASGGLDRGGYTF. For the CDR3, the DNA is TGTGCTAGTGGAGGGTTAGACAGGGGAGGCTACACCTTC. The chain couples TRBV12-5 to TRBJ1-2; 8 bases match TRBD1. This CDR3 has 13 residues. Per germline, CDR1 LGHNT and CDR2 FRNRAP. V lost 6 bases, J lost 8 bases, and 8 bases stayed unmatched.

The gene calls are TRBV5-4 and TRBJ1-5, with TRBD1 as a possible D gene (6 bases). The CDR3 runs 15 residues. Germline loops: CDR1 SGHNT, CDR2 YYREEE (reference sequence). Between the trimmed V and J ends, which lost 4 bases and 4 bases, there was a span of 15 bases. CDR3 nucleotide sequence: TGTGCCAGCAGCCTTGCTACAGGGCTAAATCAGCCCCAGCATTTT. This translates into CASSLATGLNQPQHF.

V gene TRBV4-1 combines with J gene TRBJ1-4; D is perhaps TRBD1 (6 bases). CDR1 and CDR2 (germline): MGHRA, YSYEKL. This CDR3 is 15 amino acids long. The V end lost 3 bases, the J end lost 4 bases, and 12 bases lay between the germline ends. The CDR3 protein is CASSQLQGNNEKLFF. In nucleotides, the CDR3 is TGCGCCAGCAGCCAGCTTCAGGGGAATAATGAAAAACTGTTTTTT.

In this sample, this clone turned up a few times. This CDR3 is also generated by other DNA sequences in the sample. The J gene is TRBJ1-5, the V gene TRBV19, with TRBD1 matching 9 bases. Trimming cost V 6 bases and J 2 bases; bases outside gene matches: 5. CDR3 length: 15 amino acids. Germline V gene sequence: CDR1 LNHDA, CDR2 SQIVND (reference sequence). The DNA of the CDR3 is TGTGCCAGTAGCGAACAGGGGGCGGGCAATCAGCCCCAGCATTTT. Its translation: CASSEQGAGNQPQHF.

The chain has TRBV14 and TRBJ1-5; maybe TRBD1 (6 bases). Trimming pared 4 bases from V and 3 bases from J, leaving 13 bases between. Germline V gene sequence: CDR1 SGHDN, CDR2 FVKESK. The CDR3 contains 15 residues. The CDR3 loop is CASSPGGLSNQPQHF. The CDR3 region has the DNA TGTGCCAGCAGCCCCGGGGGGCTATCCAATCAGCCCCAGCATTTT.

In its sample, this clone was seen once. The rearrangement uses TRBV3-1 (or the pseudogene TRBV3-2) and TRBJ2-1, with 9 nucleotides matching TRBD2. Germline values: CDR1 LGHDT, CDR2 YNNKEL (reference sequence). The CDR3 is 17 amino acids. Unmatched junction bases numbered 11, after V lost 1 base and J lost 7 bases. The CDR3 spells CASSQVGAGGFVNEQFF. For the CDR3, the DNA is TGTGCCAGCAGCCAAGTGGGGGCGGGAGGGTTTGTGAATGAGCAGTTCTTC.

DNA of the CDR3: TGTGCCAGCAGTTTTAGACTAGCGGGGGGCTACGAGCAGTACTTC. This translates into CASSFRLAGGYEQYF. The chain links TRBV6-6 to TRBJ2-7, with 13 bases aligning to TRBD2. Germline assignment: CDR1 MNHNY and CDR2 SVGAGI (reference sequence). The V and J ends lost 4 bases and 3 bases, in that order; junction bases with no gene match: 3. The CDR3 extends over 15 amino acids.

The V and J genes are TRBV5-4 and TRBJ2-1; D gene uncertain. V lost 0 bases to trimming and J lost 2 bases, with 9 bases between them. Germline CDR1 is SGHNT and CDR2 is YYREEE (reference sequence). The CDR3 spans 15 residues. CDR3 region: CASSLAGFAYNEQFF. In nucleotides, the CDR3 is TGTGCCAGCAGCTTGGCGGGTTTTGCCTACAATGAGCAGTTCTTC.

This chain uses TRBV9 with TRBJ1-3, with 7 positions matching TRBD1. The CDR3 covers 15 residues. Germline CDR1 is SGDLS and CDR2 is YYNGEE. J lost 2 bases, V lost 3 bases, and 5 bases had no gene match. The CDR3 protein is CASSGLGGPGNTIYF. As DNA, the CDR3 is TGTGCCAGCAGCGGTTTAGGGGGCCCTGGAAACACCATATATTTT.

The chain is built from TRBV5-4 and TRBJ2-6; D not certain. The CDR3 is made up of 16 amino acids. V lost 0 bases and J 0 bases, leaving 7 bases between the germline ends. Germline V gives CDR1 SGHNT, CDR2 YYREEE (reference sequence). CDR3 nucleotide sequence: TGTGCCAGCAGCTTGGCCGGAGTCTCTGGGGCCAACGTCCTGACTTTC. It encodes CASSLAGVSGANVLTF.

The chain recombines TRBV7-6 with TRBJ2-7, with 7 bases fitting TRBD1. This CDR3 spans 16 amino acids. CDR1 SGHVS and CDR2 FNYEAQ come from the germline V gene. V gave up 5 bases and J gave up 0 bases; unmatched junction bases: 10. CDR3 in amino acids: CASSQRKDRSSYEQYF. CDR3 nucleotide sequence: TGTGCCAGCAGCCAAAGGAAGGACAGGAGCTCCTACGAGCAGTACTTC.

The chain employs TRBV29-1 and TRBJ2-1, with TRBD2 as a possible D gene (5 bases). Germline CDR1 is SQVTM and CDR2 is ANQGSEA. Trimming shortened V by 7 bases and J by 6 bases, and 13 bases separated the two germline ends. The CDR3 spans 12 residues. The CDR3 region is CSGYGLFNEQFF. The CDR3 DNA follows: TGCAGCGGATATGGACTTTTCAATGAGCAGTTCTTC.

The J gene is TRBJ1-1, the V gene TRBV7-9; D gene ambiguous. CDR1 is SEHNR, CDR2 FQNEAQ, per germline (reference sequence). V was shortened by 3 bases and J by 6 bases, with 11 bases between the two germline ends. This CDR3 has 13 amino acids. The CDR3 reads CASSLEGGSEAFF. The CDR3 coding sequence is TGTGCCAGCAGCTTGGAGGGAGGCTCTGAAGCTTTCTTT.

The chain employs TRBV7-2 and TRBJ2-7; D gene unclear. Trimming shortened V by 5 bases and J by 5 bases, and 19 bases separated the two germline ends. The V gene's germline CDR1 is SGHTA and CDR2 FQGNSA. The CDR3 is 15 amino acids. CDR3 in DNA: TGTGCCAGCAGCGTCAGCTACTACCCACGCCACGAGCAGTACTTC. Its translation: CASSVSYYPRHEQYF. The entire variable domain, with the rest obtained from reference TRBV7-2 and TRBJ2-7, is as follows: GAGVSQSPSNKVTEKGKDVELRCDPISGHTALYWYRQSLGQGLEFLIYFQGNSAPDKSGLPSDRFSAERTGGSVSTLTIQRTQQEDSAVYLCASSVSYYPRHEQYFGPGTRLTVT.

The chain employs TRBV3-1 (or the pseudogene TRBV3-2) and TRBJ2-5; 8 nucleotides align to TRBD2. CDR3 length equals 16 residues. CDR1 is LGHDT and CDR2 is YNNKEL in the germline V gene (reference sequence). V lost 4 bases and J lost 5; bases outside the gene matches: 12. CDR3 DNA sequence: TGTGCCAGCAGCCCGGGGACTAGGCCGAGGGGGGAGACCCAGTACTTC. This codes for CASSPGTRPRGETQYF.

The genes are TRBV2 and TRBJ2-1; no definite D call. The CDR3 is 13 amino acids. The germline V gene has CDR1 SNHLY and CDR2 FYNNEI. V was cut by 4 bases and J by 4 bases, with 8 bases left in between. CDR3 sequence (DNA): TGTGCCAGCAGTGTCGAGCTGTACAATGAGCAGTTCTTC. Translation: CASSVELYNEQFF.